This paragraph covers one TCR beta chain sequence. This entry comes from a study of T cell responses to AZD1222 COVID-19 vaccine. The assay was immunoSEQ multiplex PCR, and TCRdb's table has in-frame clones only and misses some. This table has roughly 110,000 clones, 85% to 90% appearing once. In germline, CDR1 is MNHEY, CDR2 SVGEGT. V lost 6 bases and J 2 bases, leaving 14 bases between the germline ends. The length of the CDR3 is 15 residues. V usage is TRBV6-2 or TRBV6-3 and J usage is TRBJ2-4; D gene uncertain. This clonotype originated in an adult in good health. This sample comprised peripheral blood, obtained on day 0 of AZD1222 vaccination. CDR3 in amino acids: CASSQAGSPKNIQYF. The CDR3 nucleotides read TGTGCCAGCAGCCAGGCTGGTTCCCCCAAAAACATTCAGTACTTC.